The entry that follows covers one T cell receptor beta chain sequence. Clones were sequenced by immunoSEQ multiplex PCR, and TCRdb holds only the in-frame ones, with some missing. In the table there are 75,000 to 80,000 clones, about 85% of which are singletons. Trimming removed 3 bases from V and 0 bases from J; junction bases left unmatched: 1. The CDR3 runs 16 residues. Germline assignment: CDR1 KGHDR and CDR2 SFDVKD. This sample stems from a study of blood T cell repertoires in COVID-19. The wider study: The study drew acute and convalescent COVID-19 samples from the United States, Italy and Spain.

The sample comprised peripheral blood. This TCR derives from a human donor in a cohort sampled during active COVID-19. The J gene is TRBJ2-1, the V gene TRBV24-1; 10 bases line up with TRBD2. As DNA, the CDR3 is TGTGCCACCAGTGATCTAGCGGGAGCCTCCTACAATGAGCAGTTCTTC. Encoded protein: CATSDLAGASYNEQFF.